Following are 3 T cell receptor beta chains from one sample sequenced in a study of long-term antiretroviral therapy in people with HIV (dated by TCRdb to between 2021 and 2024). The immunoSEQ hsTCRB v3.0 assay was used at survey level resolution for TRB variable region sequencing. Here the immuneACCESS table is served through TCRdb, limited to in-frame sequences with V and J called. Missing clones are a known gap in these copies; in checked studies unresolved V genes cover under half, and the rest lacks a known reason. This sample is represented by around 15,000 clones; approximately 79% of them were singletons. The ten biggest clones cover 6.5% to 8.5% of the sample. Specimen: unsorted PBMCs, collected 0.1 years after starting antiretroviral therapy. The source is a man younger than 35 with HIV.

This clone showed up just once. The chain has TRBV27 and TRBJ2-7; 16 nucleotides match TRBD2. The CDR3 covers 16 residues. In germline, CDR1 is MNHEY, CDR2 SMNVEV (reference sequence). Trimming at V came to 5 bases and at J to 3 bases, leaving 4 bases not matched to a gene. The CDR3 DNA reads as TGTGCCAGCAGTCCGGGACTAGCGGGGGGGGACTACGAGCAGTACTTC. Amino acid sequence: CASSPGLAGGDYEQYF.

The count of this clone is one. The chain couples TRBV5-1 to TRBJ2-3; 7 bases align to TRBD2. The CDR3 runs to 14 residues. In germline, CDR1 is SGHRS, CDR2 YFSETQ. V shed 3 bases and J 1 base; nucleotides not matched to a gene: 2. DNA for the CDR3: TGCGCCAGCAGCTCGAGCGGGGGCACAGATACGCAGTATTTT. Protein sequence: CASSSSGGTDTQYF.

The gene calls are TRBV4-3 and TRBJ2-2; TRBD1 might be the D (5 bases). The CDR3 sequence is 16 residues long. Germline CDR1 and CDR2: LGHNA and YSLEER. V was cut by 0 bases and J by 2 bases, with 10 bases left in between. CDR3 nucleotides: TGCGCCAGCAGCCAAGATCTTTGGACAAACACCGGGGAGCTGTTTTTT. This encodes CASSQDLWTNTGELFF.